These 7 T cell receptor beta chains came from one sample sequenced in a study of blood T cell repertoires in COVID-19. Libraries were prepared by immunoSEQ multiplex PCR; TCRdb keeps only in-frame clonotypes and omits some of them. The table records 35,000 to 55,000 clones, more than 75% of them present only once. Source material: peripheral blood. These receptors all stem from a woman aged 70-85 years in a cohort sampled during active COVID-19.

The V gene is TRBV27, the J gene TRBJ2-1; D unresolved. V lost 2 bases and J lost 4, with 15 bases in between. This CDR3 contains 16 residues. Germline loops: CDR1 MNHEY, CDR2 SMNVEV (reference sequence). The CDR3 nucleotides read TGTGCCAGCAGTTTAAACTTCCGGGTGCAGTACAATGAGCAGTTCTTC. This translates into CASSLNFRVQYNEQFF.

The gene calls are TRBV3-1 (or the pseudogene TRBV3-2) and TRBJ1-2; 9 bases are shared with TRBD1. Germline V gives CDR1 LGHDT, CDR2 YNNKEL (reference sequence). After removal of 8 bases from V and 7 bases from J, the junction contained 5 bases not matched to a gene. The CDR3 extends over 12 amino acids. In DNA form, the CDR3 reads TGTGCCAGCGGGGACAGGGCGTCTGGCTACACCTTC. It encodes CASGDRASGYTF.

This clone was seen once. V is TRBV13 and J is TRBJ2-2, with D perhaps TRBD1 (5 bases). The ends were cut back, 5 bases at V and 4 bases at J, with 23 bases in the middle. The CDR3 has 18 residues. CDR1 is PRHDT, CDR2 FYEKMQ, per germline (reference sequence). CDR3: CASSPHGRAGMGTGELFF. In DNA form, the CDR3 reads TGTGCCAGCAGCCCCCATGGACGGGCAGGGATGGGCACCGGGGAGCTGTTTTTT.

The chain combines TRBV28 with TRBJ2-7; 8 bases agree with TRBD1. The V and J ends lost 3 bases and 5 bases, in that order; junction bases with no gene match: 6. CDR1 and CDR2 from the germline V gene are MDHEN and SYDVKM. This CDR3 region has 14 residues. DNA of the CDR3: TGTGCCAGCAGTTTTGAGACAGGGGCCAACGAGCAGTACTTC. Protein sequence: CASSFETGANEQYF.

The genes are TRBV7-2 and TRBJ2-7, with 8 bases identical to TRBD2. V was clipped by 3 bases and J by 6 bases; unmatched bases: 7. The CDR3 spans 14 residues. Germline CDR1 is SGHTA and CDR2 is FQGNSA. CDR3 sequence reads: CASSFRREDSEQYF. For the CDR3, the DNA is TGTGCCAGCAGCTTTAGGCGGGAGGATTCCGAGCAGTACTTC.

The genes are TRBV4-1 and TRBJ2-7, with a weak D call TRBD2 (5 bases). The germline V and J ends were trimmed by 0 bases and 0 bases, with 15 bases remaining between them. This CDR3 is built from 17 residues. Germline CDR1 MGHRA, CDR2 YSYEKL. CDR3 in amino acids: CASSQDRNSVPSYEQYF. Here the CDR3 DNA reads TGCGCCAGCAGCCAAGATCGTAATAGCGTTCCCTCCTACGAGCAGTACTTC.

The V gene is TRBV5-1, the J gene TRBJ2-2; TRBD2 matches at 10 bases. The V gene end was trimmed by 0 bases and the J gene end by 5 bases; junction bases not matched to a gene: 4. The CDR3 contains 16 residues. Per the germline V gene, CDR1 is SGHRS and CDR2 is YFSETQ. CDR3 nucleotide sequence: TGCGCCAGCAGCTTGGGGCTAGCGGGAGAAACCGGGGAGCTGTTTTTT. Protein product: CASSLGLAGETGELFF.